This passage covers 22 T cell receptor beta chains from one sample sequenced in a study of shared clonotypes between healthy human individuals. Data came from immunoSEQ multiplex PCR; TCRdb stores just in-frame clones and leaves some out. The sample yields about 470,000 clones, around 79% seen once. Sequencing was done on a sample of PBMCs. These receptors came from a woman in her thirties or forties in good health. Some clones in this sample may be carry-over from other donors' samples.

A few counts support this clone. The gene calls are TRBV28 and TRBJ1-2; the D is unclear. V was pared by 4 bases and J by 7 bases, with 10 bases between. Germline CDR1 reads MDHEN; CDR2 reads SYDVKM. This CDR3 has 12 amino acids. The CDR3 spells CASSSRFAGYTF. CDR3 sequence (DNA): TGTGCCAGCAGTTCCAGGTTTGCTGGCTACACCTTC.

The chain couples TRBV6-5 to TRBJ2-3; the D gene is possibly TRBD1 (6 bases). V was trimmed by 5 bases and J by 0 bases, leaving 12 bases between them. The germline gives CDR1 MNHEY, CDR2 SVGAGI. The CDR3 contains 15 residues. CDR3 loop: CASSNQGGSTDTQYF. The CDR3 DNA follows: TGTGCCAGCAGTAACCAAGGGGGTAGCACAGATACGCAGTATTTT.

J is TRBJ2-1 and V is TRBV7-8, with unresolved D. V lost 5 bases to trimming and J lost 1 base, with 12 bases between them. The CDR3 sequence is 15 residues long. Germline V CDR1 and CDR2: SGHVS, FQNEAQ. Here the CDR3 DNA reads TGTGCCAGCAGCCCGTCTGATGGGTCCTACAATGAGCAGTTCTTC. Translating it yields CASSPSDGSYNEQFF.

This clone was recorded once. The chain uses TRBV5-8 and TRBJ2-1; TRBD2 is a possible D gene (5 bases). The CDR3 is 16 amino acids. Trimming removed 0 bases from V and 1 base from J, with 11 bases in between. Germline CDR1 and CDR2: SGHTS and YDEGEE. The CDR3 sequence is CASSLAASLSYNEQFF. The CDR3 DNA follows: TGTGCCAGCAGCTTGGCTGCTAGCTTGTCCTACAATGAGCAGTTCTTC.

This clone was recorded a few times. The chain combines TRBV28 with TRBJ2-3; weak D call: TRBD1 (5 bases). With 7 bases removed from V and 1 base from J, the gap between germline ends came to 15 bases. The CDR3 sequence is 15 residues long. Germline V gene data show CDR1 as MDHEN and CDR2 as SYDVKM. The CDR3 bases are TGTGCCAGCACCCCCTGGCAGGGCGGCACAGATACGCAGTATTTT. It translates to CASTPWQGGTDTQYF.

V gene TRBV10-3 combines with J gene TRBJ1-1, with 7 bases identical to TRBD1. The CDR3 is 14 amino acids. Per germline, CDR1 ENHRY and CDR2 SYGVKD. V shed 3 bases, J shed 4 bases, and the junction held 5 bases outside the gene matches. CDR3: CAISEYRGSTEAFF. The CDR3 coding sequence is TGTGCCATCAGTGAATACAGGGGAAGCACTGAAGCTTTCTTT.

This chain links TRBV9 with TRBJ1-2; D is uncertain. CDR1 and CDR2 from the germline V gene are SGDLS and YYNGEE. With 0 bases removed from V and 2 bases from J, the gap between germline ends came to 11 bases. The CDR3 loop spans 15 amino acids. CDR3 loop: CASSVGVGRNYGYTF. The CDR3 region has the DNA TGTGCCAGCAGCGTAGGTGTGGGCCGGAACTATGGCTACACCTTC.

V and J are TRBV25-1 and TRBJ2-1; perhaps TRBD2 as D (5 bases). From germline, CDR1 is MGHDK and CDR2 SYGVNS. V dropped 4 bases and J dropped 0 bases, with 10 bases sitting between them. CDR3 length equals 15 residues. DNA for the CDR3: TGTGCCAGCAGTGGGACTGATTACTCCTACAATGAGCAGTTCTTC. Residues: CASSGTDYSYNEQFF.

This clone appeared many times. This chain connects TRBV9 to TRBJ1-1, with D unresolved. CDR3 length equals 16 residues. Trimming removed 0 bases from V and 5 bases from J, with 17 bases in between. Germline-derived CDR1 and CDR2 are SGDLS and YYNGEE. CDR3 in DNA: TGTGCCAGCAGCGTAGGCCCCCCCGGACCGGGGACTGAAGCTTTCTTT. Translated: CASSVGPPGPGTEAFF.

Notes on this clone: A far bigger clonotype differs at one base, so this is likely a read error. The same CDR3 arises from other DNA sequences in this sample as well. The chain is built from TRBV27 and TRBJ1-2; D is possibly TRBD1 (5 bases). Germline CDR1 and CDR2: MNHEY and SMNVEV (reference sequence). The CDR3 sequence is 15 residues long. The CDR3 sequence: CASSRPPPGTHGYTF. The CDR3 nucleotides read TGTGCCAGCAGTCGACCCCCCCCGGGGACCCATGGCTACACCTTT.

This chain joins TRBV18 and TRBJ1-1; D may be TRBD1 (5 bases). Trimming stripped 4 bases from V and 1 base from J, with 13 bases between. Germline V gives CDR1 KGHSH, CDR2 LQKENI. The CDR3 consists of 15 residues. The CDR3 nucleotides are TGTGCCAGCTCACAAGAGGGGTTTACGAACACTGAAGCTTTCTTT. Translated: CASSQEGFTNTEAFF.

This clone came up once. V is TRBV5-1 and J is TRBJ1-5; weak D call: TRBD1 (5 bases). The CDR3 is made up of 13 amino acids. Trimming pared 4 bases from V and 3 bases from J, leaving 8 bases between. CDR1 SGHRS and CDR2 YFSETQ come from the germline V gene. CDR3 in DNA: TGCGCCAGCAGCAGGGACGCCAATCAGCCCCAGCATTTT. Residues: CASSRDANQPQHF.

V usage is TRBV7-3 and J usage is TRBJ2-3; D unresolved. This CDR3 has 12 amino acids. Trimming stripped 6 bases from V and 4 bases from J, with 8 bases between. Germline-derived CDR1 and CDR2 are SGHTA and FQGTGA. CDR3 loop: CASSKYADTQYF. CDR3 in DNA: TGTGCCAGCAGTAAATACGCAGATACGCAGTATTTT.

This chain joins TRBV20-1 and TRBJ2-5; D is unresolved. The CDR3 spans 11 residues. The germline V gene has CDR1 DFQATT and CDR2 SNEGSKA (reference sequence). V lost 5 bases and J lost 1, with 5 bases in between. For the CDR3, the DNA is TGCAGTGCTTGGGGCCAAGAGACCCAGTACTTC. This codes for CSAWGQETQYF.

This clone was seen only once. The chain couples TRBV7-9 to TRBJ2-1; 11 nucleotides match TRBD1. The CDR3 is made up of 17 amino acids. Losses at the gene ends were 5 bases for V and 7 bases for J; bases not matched to a gene: 13. Germline CDR1 SEHNR, CDR2 FQNEAQ (reference sequence). The CDR3 here is CASSERTGQGAGNEQFF. The DNA for the CDR3 is TGTGCCAGCAGCGAGAGAACAGGACAGGGGGCGGGGAATGAGCAGTTCTTC. The full variable domain, rest sourced from reference TRBV7-9 and TRBJ2-1, is DTGVSQNPRHKITKRGQNVTFRCDPISEHNRLYWYRQTLGQGPEFLTYFQNEAQLEKSRLLSDRFSAERPKGSFSTLEIQRTEQGDSAMYLCASSERTGQGAGNEQFFGPGTRLTVL.

The J gene is TRBJ2-7, the V gene TRBV28; 8 nucleotides agree with TRBD1. V lost 10 bases to trimming and J lost 6 bases; unmatched junction nucleotides: 11. CDR1 and CDR2 from the germline V gene are MDHEN and SYDVKM. The CDR3 has 13 amino acids. The CDR3: CAISGTGVSEQYF. The CDR3 DNA reads TGTGCCATCTCCGGGACAGGTGTGTCCGAGCAGTACTTC.

In its sample, this clone was seen once. The chain couples TRBV4-1 to TRBJ2-5; 11 bases line up with TRBD2. Germline values: CDR1 MGHRA, CDR2 YSYEKL. V lost 0 bases to trimming and J lost 5 bases; unmatched junction nucleotides: 8. The CDR3 extends over 17 amino acids. CDR3 sequence: CASSQDFSGRARETQYF. Written as DNA, the CDR3 is TGCGCCAGCAGCCAAGATTTTAGCGGGAGGGCCAGGGAGACCCAGTACTTC.

This rearrangement joins TRBV28 to TRBJ1-5; 7 nucleotides match TRBD1. The trim removed 3 bases at V and 7 bases at J, leaving 12 bases unmatched. The CDR3 length is 16 residues. CDR1 and CDR2 from the germline V gene are MDHEN and SYDVKM. The CDR3 is CASSFRNRGIGQPQHF. The CDR3 nucleotides are TGTGCCAGCAGTTTTAGGAACAGGGGCATAGGGCAGCCCCAGCATTTT.

This clone was picked up one time. The rearrangement joins TRBV7-3 to TRBJ2-2, with D possibly matching TRBD2 (6 bases). This CDR3 comprises 14 residues. The germline gives CDR1 SGHTA, CDR2 FQGTGA. Trimming stripped 3 bases from V and 2 bases from J, with 7 bases between. CDR3 region: CASSLAGNTGELFF. The CDR3, as DNA: TGTGCCAGCAGCTTGGCGGGAAACACCGGGGAGCTGTTTTTT.

V gene TRBV28 combines with J gene TRBJ2-2; 11 bases fit TRBD2. Germline-derived CDR1 and CDR2 are MDHEN and SYDVKM. This CDR3 contains 16 residues. V was pared by 5 bases and J by 5 bases, with 7 bases of the junction left unmatched. The CDR3 DNA sequence: TGTGCCAGCAGTCCCCATAGCGGGAGGGCAACCGGGGAGCTGTTTTTT. As protein: CASSPHSGRATGELFF.

The chain links TRBV5-5 to TRBJ1-2; D might be TRBD1 (5 bases). Trimming shortened V by 4 bases and J by 0 bases, and 10 bases separated the two germline ends. Per the germline V gene, CDR1 is SGHKS and CDR2 is YYEKEE (reference sequence). The CDR3 sequence is 14 residues long. CDR3 residues: CASSIETANYGYTF. DNA of the CDR3: TGTGCCAGCAGCATAGAGACAGCTAACTATGGCTACACCTTC.

Only a few counts were recorded for this clone. The chain couples TRBV10-3 to TRBJ2-5; D ambiguous. The CDR3 runs 15 residues. CDR1 and CDR2 from the germline V gene are ENHRY and SYGVKD. Trimming stripped 8 bases from V and 0 bases from J, with 16 bases between. DNA for the CDR3: TGTGCCATCGGCCCCGGAGTCGCAAACCAAGAGACCCAGTACTTC. Protein sequence: CAIGPGVANQETQYF.